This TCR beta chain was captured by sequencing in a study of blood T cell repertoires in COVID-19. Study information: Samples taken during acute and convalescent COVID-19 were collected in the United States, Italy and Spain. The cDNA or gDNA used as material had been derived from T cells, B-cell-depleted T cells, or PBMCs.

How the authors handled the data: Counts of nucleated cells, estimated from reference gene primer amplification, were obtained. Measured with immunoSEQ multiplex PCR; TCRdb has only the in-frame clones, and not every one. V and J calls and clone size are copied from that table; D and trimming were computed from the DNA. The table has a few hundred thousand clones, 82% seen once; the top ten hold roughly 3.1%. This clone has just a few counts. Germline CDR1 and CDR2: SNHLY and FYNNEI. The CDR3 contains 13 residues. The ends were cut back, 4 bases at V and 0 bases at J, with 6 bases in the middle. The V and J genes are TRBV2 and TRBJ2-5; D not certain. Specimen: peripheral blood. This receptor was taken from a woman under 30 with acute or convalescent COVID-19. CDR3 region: CASSASYQETQYF. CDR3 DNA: TGTGCCAGCAGTGCTTCGTACCAAGAGACCCAGTACTTC. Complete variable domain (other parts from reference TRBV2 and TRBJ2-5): EPEVTQTPSHQVTQMGQEVILRCVPISNHLYFYWYRQILGQKVEFLVSFYNNEISEKSEIFDDQFSVERPDGSNFTLKIRSTKLEDSAMYFCASSASYQETQYFGPGTRLLVL.